This T cell receptor beta chain was profiled in a study of beta chain features in type 1 diabetes. This CDR3 is built from 13 residues. Per germline, CDR1 SGDLS and CDR2 YYNGEE. Trimming removed 3 bases from V and 6 bases from J; junction bases left unmatched: 4. This clone has only a few counts. The antigen is undetermined. Expressed TCRB transcripts were sequenced because the isolated RNA had all been reverse transcribed beforehand. Clones were sequenced by immunoSEQ multiplex PCR, and TCRdb holds only the in-frame ones, with some missing. The sample records 600,000 or so clones, roughly 13% being singletons. Study-wide points: TCRB CDR3s were moderately but significantly shorter in Type 1 diabetes patients in all four CD4+ subsets.

The V gene is TRBV9, the J gene TRBJ2-7; the match to TRBD1 covers 9 bases. This sequence originates from a man aged 18 to 29 with type 1 diabetes. Sequencing was performed on naive CD4+ T cells from blood. The CDR3 here is CASSAGDRAEQYF. The CDR3 region has the DNA TGTGCCAGCAGCGCCGGGGACAGGGCCGAGCAGTACTTC.